These 6 T cell receptor beta chains were sequenced from one sample in a study of T cells in Graves' hyperthyroidism and ophthalmopathy. TCR beta CDR3 region amplification was performed from RNA transcripts. During a first-round RT-PCR of the TCR CDR3, the HTBI primer set was used. MiXCR was run by TCRdb on the multiplex PCR reads, yielding one entry per CDR3 protein. The sample holds about 520,000 distinct CDR3 sequences; approximately 25% are singletons and the top ten take around 10%. The sequencing sample was made of blood. Every receptor here comes from a woman aged 25 to 45 with Graves' ophthalmopathy.

This chain joins TRBV11-2 and TRBJ2-7; the match to TRBD2 covers 12 bases. This CDR3 comprises 15 residues. Germline V lookup: CDR1 SGHAT, CDR2 FQNNGV. Trimming took 3 bases from V and 2 from J; bases not matched to a gene: 2. The CDR3 spells CASSFASGRAYEQYF. In nucleotides, the CDR3 is TGTGCCAGCAGCTTCGCTAGCGGGAGGGCCTACGAGCAGTACTTC.

This clonotype occurred a few times. The chain is built from TRBV20-1 and TRBJ1-5; no definite D call. Germline CDR1 is DFQATT and CDR2 is SNEGSKA (reference sequence). V was cut by 3 bases and J by 1 base, with 13 bases left in between. The CDR3 length is 15 residues. DNA of the CDR3: TGCAGTGCTAGTCTCGGGGTTCTAAGCAATCAGCCCCAGCATTTT. It codes for CSASLGVLSNQPQHF.

CDR3 bases: TGTGCCAGCAGCAAGATCGGGGGTAATCAGCCCCAGCATTTT. It yields the protein CASSKIGGNQPQHF. The chain links TRBV7-2 to TRBJ1-5, with D possibly being TRBD1 (5 bases). Trimming took off 5 bases at V and 4 bases at J, with 12 bases between the two ends. CDR1 is SGHTA, CDR2 FQGNSA, per germline. This CDR3 has 14 amino acids. The full variable domain, in which reference TRBV7-2 and TRBJ1-5 provide the parts outside the CDR3, is GAGVSQSPSNKVTEKGKDVELRCDPISGHTALYWYRQSLGQGLEFLIYFQGNSAPDKSGLPSDRFSAERTGGSVSTLTIQRTQQEDSAVYLCASSKIGGNQPQHFGDGTRLSIL.

The rearrangement joins TRBV12-3 or TRBV12-4 to TRBJ2-5; TRBD1 matches 7 bases. The CDR3 is 15 residues long. Trimming removed 0 bases from V and 3 bases from J; junction bases left unmatched: 4. DNA of the CDR3: TGTGCCAGCAGTTTAGCGGGACAGCTTAAAGAGACCCAGTACTTC. Protein sequence: CASSLAGQLKETQYF.

This clonotype was recorded a few times. The chain links TRBV14 to TRBJ2-7; D call uncertain. V lost 0 bases and J lost 1, with 16 bases in between. Per the germline V gene, CDR1 is SGHDN and CDR2 is FVKESK. CDR3 length: 17 residues. The CDR3 DNA is TGTGCCAGCAGCCAAGACAATAGGGCTCCTCGATCCTACGAGCAGTACTTC. This sequence encodes CASSQDNRAPRSYEQYF.

On this clonotype itself: This could be a read error, since a much larger clone is one nucleotide away. This rearrangement joins TRBV7-3 to TRBJ1-1, with a weak D call TRBD1 (6 bases). This CDR3 contains 13 residues. The V gene lost 5 bases and the J gene lost 3 bases, with 10 bases spanning the gap. Looked up from germline, CDR1 is SGHTA and CDR2 is FQGTGA. CDR3 DNA: TGTGCCAGCAGCAATCAGGGGTACACTGAAGCTTTCTTT. Its translation: CASSNQGYTEAFF.